This T cell receptor beta chain comes out of a study of cytomegalovirus exposure and HLA in healthy donors. In its sample, this clone was seen a few times. Its antigen is unidentified. PCR was performed using 60 Vbeta and 13 Jbeta primers. The method was immunoSEQ multiplex PCR; TCRdb's version includes in-frame clones alone and lacks a portion of them. The sample carries tens of thousands of clones, around 64% recorded once. Findings of the study overall: Most likely, a cluster of highly shared sequence variants arose as a sequencing artifact.

The germline V gene encodes CDR1 SNHLY and CDR2 FYNNEI. There are 12 residues in the CDR3. The V end lost 8 bases, the J end lost 4 bases, and 9 bases lay between the germline ends. The chain combines TRBV2 with TRBJ1-3, with D unresolved. This clonotype originated in a young man in good health and CMV-seronegative. Input material: PBMCs. The CDR3 here is CASLELGNTIYF. CDR3 coding DNA: TGTGCCAGCTTAGAACTCGGAAACACCATATATTTT.